The rows below give T cell receptor beta chains drawn from one sample of a study of blood T cell repertoires in COVID-19. Assay: immunoSEQ multiplex PCR; the TCRdb copy retains only in-frame clones and omits some. The sample comprises about 150,000 clones, about 85% of which are singletons, and around 2.5% rests with the top ten. The material sequenced was peripheral blood. These receptors all come from a woman in her 70s with acute or convalescent COVID-19. CDR3s leave out the opening cysteine and the closing phenylalanine or tryptophan.

j_gene | v_gene | CDR3aa
TRBJ1-1 | TRBV19 | ASSSLRGGGFNTEAF
TRBJ2-7 | TRBV11-2 | ASSPFPVAEQY
TRBJ1-5 | TRBV6-2/TRBV6-3 | ASSSPRVPYGILSNQPQH
TRBJ2-3 | TRBV14 | ASSQLNRGEDTQY
TRBJ2-2 | TRBV29-1 | SVRLATNTGELF
TRBJ2-7 | TRBV2 | ASSDRDSYEQY
TRBJ1-3 | TRBV6-5 | ASSYDRGGSGNTIY
TRBJ1-5 | TRBV30 | AWAPYNRGYSNQPQH
TRBJ1-1 | TRBV7-8 | ASSPRQGLEAF
TRBJ2-3 | TRBV5-5 | ASSGQGEDTQY
TRBJ2-7 | TRBV6-5 | ASSYGIGTAYEQY
TRBJ1-6 | TRBV5-1 | ASSLDTGGSSPLH
TRBJ1-4 | TRBV5-4 | ASSYRVRGELF
TRBJ1-2 | TRBV7-2 | ASSPEVRGYGYT
TRBJ1-5 | TRBV19 | ASSMGEAQH
TRBJ1-6 | TRBV5-6 | ASSLSRNSPLH
TRBJ1-2 | TRBV5-1 | ASSLGAETNYGYT
TRBJ1-1 | TRBV7-2 | ASSLMQGIGTEAF
TRBJ1-5 | TRBV5-6 | ASSVRGLINQPQH
TRBJ2-3 | TRBV9 | ASSGKDGLAGYTDTQY
TRBJ1-6 | TRBV3-1/TRBV3-2 | ASRGTGKTPLH
TRBJ1-4 | TRBV19 | ASRTGGSGEKLF
TRBJ1-1 | TRBV21-1 | ASSSHRGQELAEAF
TRBJ1-2 | TRBV7-2 | ASSLGGGAGYT
TRBJ2-7 | TRBV7-2 | ASSLTTGIIHEQY
TRBJ1-2 | TRBV7-8 | ASSTIDSNYGYT
TRBJ2-5 | TRBV18 | ASSPFDRGETQY
TRBJ2-7 | TRBV6-2/TRBV6-3 | ASSYAGYYEQY
TRBJ2-1 | TRBV4-1 | ASSQGYSDRVGQNEQF
TRBJ2-1 | TRBV5-1 | ASSLAGTGGHNNEQF
TRBJ1-5 | TRBV21-1 | ASSKTRVGGEPQH
TRBJ1-5 | TRBV19 | ACQGQGNQPQH